This T cell receptor beta chain originates from a study of T-cell reconstitution after alpha-beta-depleted transplantation in children. Study findings and constraints: Several hundred expanded graft clones reportedly were the source of alpha-beta T cells about two months after transplant. Among T cells one year after transplant, newly produced cells accounted for most counts and diversity.

Of note for this clonotype: The target antigen is unknown.

Unique molecular identifiers were used to barcode this TCRbeta library. Using its own MiXCR run on the PCR reads, TCRdb lists one record per CDR3 protein. The data hold approximately 210,000 distinct CDR3 sequences, with approximately 15% observed a single time. This TCR was recovered from a male patient between 2 and 15 years old who had a stem cell transplant for acute lymphoblastic leukemia, so the T cells may come from the graft donor. The sequences come from PBMCs, mostly from graft donor cells, collected 360 days after TCRalphabeta/CD19-depleted stem cell transplant.

The CDR3 nucleotides are TGTGCCAGCAGCCGAAAGACAAGGACAGCATCTGGAAACACCATATATTTT. Protein sequence: CASSRKTRTASGNTIYF. The chain joins TRBV5-6 to TRBJ1-3, with D possibly TRBD1 on 6 matching bases. V lost 4 bases to trimming and J lost 1 base, with 18 bases between them. CDR3 length equals 17 residues. Germline V gene sequence: CDR1 SGHDT, CDR2 YYEEEE. Full variable domain (remainder filled in from reference TRBV5-6 and TRBJ1-3): DAGVTQSPTHLIKTRGQQVTLRCSPKSGHDTVSWYQQALGQGPQFIFQYYEEEERQRGNFPDRFSGHQFPNYSSELNVNALLLGDSALYLCASSRKTRTASGNTIYFGEGSWLTVV.